This paragraph covers one T cell receptor beta chain sequence. Antigen specificity is unknown. This specimen comes from a study of response to subunit inactivated influenza vaccine. Whole-study findings and limits: The authors suggested that every seasonal influenza vaccination recruits few new T cells.

CDR1 is MNHNS and CDR2 is SASEGT in the germline V gene. There are 15 residues in the CDR3. J was trimmed by 2 bases and V by 7 bases; bases with no gene match: 9. TCRdb ran MiXCR on the RT-PCR reads and lists one entry per CDR3 protein. Of fewer than 550,000 distinct CDR3 sequences in the sample, less than 30% were seen once. The chain is built from TRBV6-1 and TRBJ2-3; 7 bases fit TRBD1. The material was CD4+ T cells sorted from PBMCs, obtained roughly 5 days after vaccination. The source of this sequence is a man aged 45-65 years who received an inactivated influenza vaccine. The CDR3 nucleotides are TGTGCCAGCATATACAGGGGAATCTCCACAGATACGCAGTATTTT. Translation: CASIYRGISTDTQYF.